These 31 T cell receptor beta chains came from one sample sequenced in a study of cytomegalovirus exposure and HLA in healthy donors (dated by TCRdb to 2016 to 2017). Library prep was done by the immunoSEQ multiplex PCR assay. For the multiplex PCR, a mixture combining 60 forward primers for TCR Vbeta segments and 13 reverse primers for TCR Jbeta segments was used. In TCRdb, the immuneACCESS table is reduced to in-frame sequences with V and J assigned. These tables do not hold every clone; where another copy was compared, an unresolved V gene accounts for under half, and the others remain unexplained. The sample table shows some 170,000 clones, and nearly 80% are seen once. About 6.4% of the sample goes to the ten largest clones. The source material was PBMCs. The receptors stem from a middle-aged man in good health and CMV-seropositive.

The rearrangement links TRBV18 to TRBJ2-5, with D possibly TRBD2 on 6 matching bases. Trimming stripped 1 base from V and 5 bases from J, with 11 bases between. Germline CDR1 reads KGHSH; CDR2 reads LQKENI. The CDR3 runs to 14 residues. The chain's CDR3 is CASSPQEGRETQYF. The CDR3 DNA reads as TGTGCCAGCTCACCACAGGAGGGGAGGGAGACCCAGTACTTC.

The chain combines TRBV27 with TRBJ2-7; a possible D gene is TRBD1 (6 bases). There are 15 residues in the CDR3. The germline V and J ends were trimmed by 6 bases and 5 bases, with 20 bases remaining between them. CDR1 and CDR2 from the germline V gene are MNHEY and SMNVEV (reference sequence). Here the CDR3 reads CASRPFPHGDNEQYF. CDR3 nucleotides: TGTGCCAGCAGACCATTCCCGCATGGGGACAACGAGCAGTACTTC.

CDR3 amino acids: CASSTSGTEAYEQYF. DNA for the CDR3: TGTGCCAGCAGCACATCCGGGACAGAAGCCTACGAGCAGTACTTC. The V call is TRBV7-9, the J call TRBJ2-7, with 7 bases lining up with TRBD1. In germline, CDR1 is SEHNR, CDR2 FQNEAQ (reference sequence). There are 15 residues in the CDR3. Germline trimming cut 5 bases from V and 2 bases from J; bases unmatched to any gene: 9.

The chain couples TRBV7-9 to TRBJ1-6, with TRBD1 matching over 7 bases. CDR1 is SEHNR and CDR2 is FQNEAQ in the germline V gene (reference sequence). This CDR3 spans 17 amino acids. The V segment lost 5 bases and the J segment 8 bases; nucleotides outside the gene matches: 15. The CDR3 loop reads CASSLGTEWFADSPLHF. CDR3 DNA: TGTGCCAGCAGCCTCGGGACAGAATGGTTCGCAGATTCACCCCTCCACTTT.

Concerning this clone: Within the sample, other DNA sequences also encode this same CDR3. The chain uses TRBV9 and TRBJ2-7; D possibly corresponds to TRBD1 (5 bases). Trimming cost V 0 bases and J 6 bases, with 10 bases left between them. This CDR3 is built from 13 residues. CDR1 SGDLS and CDR2 YYNGEE come from the germline V gene. The DNA for the CDR3 is TGTGCCAGCAGCGTAGAGGGTCAGGGCGAGCAGTACTTC. Its translation: CASSVEGQGEQYF.

The chain employs TRBV7-2 and TRBJ2-3, with 7 positions matching TRBD2. Germline CDR1 is SGHTA and CDR2 is FQGNSA. Trimming at V came to 6 bases and at J to 1 base, leaving 10 bases not matched to a gene. This CDR3 spans 16 amino acids. The CDR3 reads CASRTGLVAGTDTQYF. As DNA, the CDR3 is TGTGCCAGCAGAACCGGACTAGTAGCTGGCACAGATACGCAGTATTTT.

The chain links TRBV19 to TRBJ1-4; 9 nucleotides agree with TRBD1. The CDR3 consists of 15 residues. The V gene end was trimmed by 4 bases and the J gene end by 6 bases; junction bases not matched to a gene: 6. CDR1 and CDR2 (germline): LNHDA, SQIVND (reference sequence). In DNA form, the CDR3 reads TGTGCCAGTAGTACCCGGGACAGGGTTGATGAAAAACTGTTTTTT. It codes for CASSTRDRVDEKLFF.

This clone has just a few counts. The chain uses TRBV9 and TRBJ2-1, with a weak D call TRBD2 (6 bases). The V gene lost 0 bases and the J gene lost 0 bases, with 7 bases spanning the gap. Per the germline V gene, CDR1 is SGDLS and CDR2 is YYNGEE. The CDR3 runs to 15 residues. CDR3 sequence reads: CASSVVEGSYNEQFF. The CDR3 coding sequence is TGTGCCAGCAGCGTAGTGGAGGGCTCCTACAATGAGCAGTTCTTC.

The rearrangement links TRBV7-3 to TRBJ1-2, with TRBD1 matching 10 bases. CDR1 and CDR2 (germline): SGHTA, FQGTGA. V shed 3 bases and J 8 bases; nucleotides not matched to a gene: 3. This CDR3 has 13 amino acids. CDR3 sequence: CASSLGQGRGYTF. Here the CDR3 DNA reads TGTGCCAGCAGCTTGGGACAGGGGAGAGGCTACACCTTC.

The chain employs TRBV18 and TRBJ1-5; D uncertain. CDR3 length: 13 amino acids. Germline assignment: CDR1 KGHSH and CDR2 LQKENI. V was pared by 4 bases and J by 7 bases, with 11 bases between. CDR3 sequence reads: CASSLGLQQPQHF. The CDR3, as DNA: TGTGCCAGCTCACTCGGACTGCAGCAGCCCCAGCATTTT.

The chain recombines TRBV7-6 with TRBJ2-1; possibly TRBD1 for D (5 bases). Germline CDR1 SGHVS, CDR2 FNYEAQ. The V end lost 0 bases, the J end lost 6 bases, and 9 bases lay between the germline ends. The CDR3 spans 14 residues. CDR3 sequence: CASSLAGRANEQFF. Written as DNA, the CDR3 is TGTGCCAGCAGCTTAGCCGGCAGGGCCAATGAGCAGTTCTTC. Full variable domain (missing parts from reference TRBV7-6 and TRBJ2-1): GAGVSQSPRYKVTKRGQDVALRCDPISGHVSLYWYRQALGQGPEFLTYFNYEAQQDKSGLPNDRFSAERPEGSISTLTIQRTEQRDSAMYRCASSLAGRANEQFFGPGTRLTVL.

The rearrangement uses TRBV6-1 and TRBJ2-5; TRBD2 agrees at 7 bases. The CDR3 is 15 residues long. The J segment lost 5 bases and the V segment lost 5 bases, leaving 11 bases of the junction unmatched. Germline CDR1 reads MNHNS; CDR2 reads SASEGT. CDR3: CASSPLGGSWETQYF. In nucleotides, the CDR3 is TGTGCCAGCAGTCCTCTGGGCGGGAGTTGGGAGACCCAGTACTTC.

The chain uses TRBV5-1 and TRBJ2-5, with D perhaps TRBD1 (6 bases). Trimming cost V 0 bases and J 3 bases, with 9 bases left between them. CDR3 length: 14 amino acids. Germline CDR1 and CDR2: SGHRS and YFSETQ. This CDR3 is CASSLGAGEETQYF. The CDR3 DNA reads as TGCGCCAGCAGCTTGGGGGCAGGGGAAGAGACCCAGTACTTC. Looking up the rest from reference TRBV5-1 and TRBJ2-5 gives the full variable domain: KAGVTQTPRYLIKTRGQQVTLSCSPISGHRSVSWYQQTPGQGLQFLFEYFSETQRNKGNFPGRFSGRQFSNSRSEMNVSTLELGDSALYLCASSLGAGEETQYFGPGTRLLVL.

V usage is TRBV29-1 and J usage is TRBJ1-2; 10 positions agree with TRBD1. Germline CDR1 and CDR2: SQVTM and ANQGSEA. Trimming cost V 0 bases and J 4 bases; bases outside gene matches: 11. This CDR3 has 17 residues. The CDR3 region is CSVEDVGTGAVGYGYTF. The CDR3 bases are TGCAGCGTTGAAGATGTAGGGACAGGGGCTGTAGGCTATGGCTACACCTTC.

J is TRBJ1-5 and V is TRBV15; D call uncertain. The CDR3 contains 15 residues. Germline CDR1 and CDR2: LNHNV and YYDKDF (reference sequence). Trimming pared 2 bases from V and 5 bases from J, leaving 13 bases between. The CDR3 bases are TGTGCCACCAGCAGACCCCCCGGGGAGTATCAGCCCCAGCATTTT. Its protein is CATSRPPGEYQPQHF.

The V gene is TRBV2, the J gene TRBJ2-2; 8 bases align to TRBD1. Germline CDR1 SNHLY, CDR2 FYNNEI. The CDR3 is 15 amino acids. Trimming cost V 6 bases and J 5 bases; bases outside gene matches: 8. CDR3 residues: CASRFQTGETGELFF. CDR3 coding DNA: TGTGCCAGCAGATTCCAGACAGGGGAAACCGGGGAGCTGTTTTTT.

V gene TRBV6-6 combines with J gene TRBJ1-2, with 10 bases lining up with TRBD1. V trimming: 0 bases; J trimming: 3 bases; junction bases outside the gene matches: 4. Germline CDR1 and CDR2: MNHNY and SVGAGI (reference sequence). This CDR3 is 16 amino acids long. CDR3 coding DNA: TGTGCCAGCAGTTACTCACCGGGACAGGGGTACTATGGCTACACCTTC. It encodes CASSYSPGQGYYGYTF.

The genes are TRBV7-9 and TRBJ2-1; 10 positions agree with TRBD2. The CDR3 runs 15 residues. The germline CDR1 and CDR2 sequences are SEHNR and FQNEAQ (reference sequence). V lost 3 bases to trimming and J lost 4 bases; unmatched junction nucleotides: 3. CDR3 residues: CASSFWTSGYNEQFF. The CDR3 DNA sequence: TGTGCCAGCAGCTTCTGGACTAGCGGTTACAATGAGCAGTTCTTC.

V and J are TRBV5-1 and TRBJ2-2; 9 bases fit TRBD1. V was pared by 2 bases and J by 4 bases, with 12 bases of the junction left unmatched. The CDR3 is 18 amino acids. The germline V gene has CDR1 SGHRS and CDR2 YFSETQ. The CDR3 loop is CASSFSSGTGFSTGELFF. The CDR3 DNA reads as TGCGCCAGCAGCTTCTCCTCCGGGACAGGGTTTTCCACCGGGGAGCTGTTTTTT.

This clone was seen a single time. A read error may account for a junction end that differs from germline. The chain recombines TRBV28 with TRBJ2-4; possible D gene TRBD2, 5 bases. The CDR3 length is 16 residues. Germline V gene lookup returns CDR1 MDHEN and CDR2 SYDVKM. In DNA form, the CDR3 reads TGTGCCAGCAGTGGTACGGCCCCCCTAGCCAAAAACAGTCAGTACTTC. Translating gives CASSGTAPLAKNSQYF.

This clone showed up just a few times. The chain combines TRBV5-1 with TRBJ2-5; the match to TRBD2 covers 9 bases. The CDR3 is made up of 19 amino acids. Germline trimming cut 4 bases from V and 4 bases from J; bases unmatched to any gene: 20. Germline V lookup: CDR1 SGHRS, CDR2 YFSETQ. CDR3 coding DNA: TGCGCCAGCAGCCCGCGTCGGGGTAGCGGGAGAGGAGTGGGAGAGACCCAGTACTTC. This encodes CASSPRRGSGRGVGETQYF.

There are a few counts of this clone. The rearrangement links TRBV11-2 to TRBJ2-5; 8 bases agree with TRBD1. The junction had 8 bases not matched to a gene; V was cut back by 6 bases and J by 5 bases. Germline V gene lookup returns CDR1 SGHAT and CDR2 FQNNGV. The CDR3 spans 14 residues. The CDR3 nucleotides read TGTGCCAGCAGTCCCCCAGGGGGCTGGGAGACCCAGTACTTC. It is translated as CASSPPGGWETQYF.

The rearrangement joins TRBV12-5 to TRBJ2-1; D not certain. Germline CDR1 and CDR2: LGHNT and FRNRAP. CDR3 length: 15 amino acids. Deletions cut 7 bases from V and 3 bases from J, with 16 bases between. DNA of the CDR3: TGTGCTAGTGCCCCCTCAGGTTTCGGCTACAATGAGCAGTTCTTC. It is translated as CASAPSGFGYNEQFF.

The rearrangement uses TRBV9 and TRBJ1-2; D unresolved. Germline values: CDR1 SGDLS, CDR2 YYNGEE. The CDR3 covers 12 residues. V was pared by 2 bases and J by 5 bases, with 7 bases between. The CDR3 DNA follows: TGTGCCAGCAGCGTCATCGGTTATGGCTACACCTTC. Encoded protein: CASSVIGYGYTF. Looking up the rest from reference TRBV9 and TRBJ1-2 gives the full variable domain: DSGVTQTPKHLITATGQRVTLRCSPRSGDLSVYWYQQSLDQGLQFLIQYYNGEERAKGNILERFSAQQFPDLHSELNLSSLELGDSALYFCASSVIGYGYTFGSGTRLTVV.

The V call is TRBV9, the J call TRBJ2-7; D not certain. CDR1 SGDLS and CDR2 YYNGEE come from the germline V gene. V dropped 2 bases and J dropped 3 bases, with 3 bases sitting between them. The length of the CDR3 is 11 residues. This chain's CDR3 is CASSVHYEQYF. The CDR3 nucleotides are TGTGCCAGCAGCGTTCACTACGAGCAGTACTTC.

The genes are TRBV28 and TRBJ1-2; 7 bases are a match to TRBD1. With V trimmed by 4 bases and J by 6 bases, 8 bases remained unmatched. From germline, CDR1 is MDHEN and CDR2 SYDVKM. The CDR3 consists of 14 residues. This chain's CDR3 is CASSWPGQLNGYTF. DNA of the CDR3: TGTGCCAGCAGTTGGCCGGGACAGCTTAATGGCTACACCTTC.

Only one count was recorded for this clone. This chain uses TRBV19 with TRBJ2-5; perhaps TRBD2 as D (6 bases). Per the germline V gene, CDR1 is LNHDA and CDR2 is SQIVND (reference sequence). Trimming cost V 11 bases and J 5 bases, with 9 bases left between them. The CDR3 extends over 10 amino acids. The CDR3 DNA follows: TGTGCCTGCGGAGGGGAGACCCAGTACTTC. The encoded protein is CACGGETQYF.

V gene TRBV27 combines with J gene TRBJ2-7, with TRBD1 as a possible D gene (6 bases). Trimming took 4 bases from V and 4 from J, leaving 11 bases between them. The CDR3 loop spans 13 amino acids. Germline CDR1 and CDR2: MNHEY and SMNVEV (reference sequence). The CDR3 reads CASSWGHGYEQYF. DNA for the CDR3: TGTGCCAGCAGTTGGGGACATGGTTACGAGCAGTACTTC.

The rearrangement uses TRBV5-1 and TRBJ2-1, with 13 bases identical to TRBD2. This CDR3 spans 15 amino acids. Trimming at V came to 3 bases and at J to 9 bases, leaving 6 bases not matched to a gene. Germline assignment: CDR1 SGHRS and CDR2 YFSETQ. The CDR3 bases are TGCGCCAGCAGCTCGGGACTAGCGGGAAGGCGTGAGCAGTTCTTC. It codes for CASSSGLAGRREQFF. Together with reference TRBV5-1 and TRBJ2-1, the CDR3 gives the full variable domain: KAGVTQTPRYLIKTRGQQVTLSCSPISGHRSVSWYQQTPGQGLQFLFEYFSETQRNKGNFPGRFSGRQFSNSRSEMNVSTLELGDSALYLCASSSGLAGRREQFFGPGTRLTVL.

This sequence joins TRBV4-2 and TRBJ2-7; TRBD2 is a possible D gene (5 bases). V shed 4 bases and J shed 4 bases, with 17 bases lying between them. The CDR3 contains 15 residues. Germline values: CDR1 LGHNA, CDR2 YNFKEQ. CDR3 nucleotides: TGTGCCAGCAGCCCCGGTGGGAGTACCCTATACGAGCAGTACTTC. Amino acids: CASSPGGSTLYEQYF.

The chain recombines TRBV5-4 with TRBJ2-5, with D possibly TRBD2 on 5 matching bases. Trimming took off 0 bases at V and 1 base at J, with 7 bases between the two ends. CDR1 is SGHNT, CDR2 YYREEE, per germline (reference sequence). The CDR3 covers 14 residues. CDR3 amino acids: CASSLEAGQETQYF. The CDR3, as DNA: TGTGCCAGCAGCTTGGAGGCGGGCCAAGAGACCCAGTACTTC.